This record covers a single T cell receptor (beta chain). Its specificity is not known. Those who donated, Caucasian adults without exception, all lived in Nashville, Tennessee. Trimming took off 3 bases at V and 3 bases at J, with 15 bases between the two ends. The CDR3 length is 15 residues. Sorted-subset replicate PCRs used 200 ng DNA, some 33,000 T cell genomes. Measured with immunoSEQ multiplex PCR; TCRdb has only the in-frame clones, and not every one. The sample contains over a million clones, around 97% of which appear only once. The entry originates in a study of shared clonotypes between healthy human individuals. Study overall: The study used three CD4 naive, three CD4 memory, two CD8 naive and one CD8 memory plate per donor.

General study findings and limits: The donor pool, a small one, limited the genetic and exposure-history diversity represented.

The sequenced sample consisted of naive CD4+ T cells sorted from blood. Described subset: CD45RA+ positively selected. This sequence was found in a man aged 25-40 years in good health. The chain joins TRBV23-1 to TRBJ2-7; no definite D call. TRBV23-1 is identified as an open reading frame with a role that is uncertain. CDR3 in amino acids: CASSHVADGYYEQYF. In nucleotides, the CDR3 is TGCGCCAGCAGTCACGTGGCGGACGGATACTACGAGCAGTACTTC.